This TCR beta chain was identified during a study of T cell changes during pregnancy in multiple sclerosis. The assay was immunoSEQ multiplex PCR, and TCRdb's table has in-frame clones only and misses some. The sample shows about 50,000 clones, around 90% of them seen only once. Germline V gives CDR1 MDHEN, CDR2 SYDVKM. Trimming took off 7 bases at V and 3 bases at J, with 12 bases between the two ends. The CDR3 runs to 13 residues. The genes are TRBV28 and TRBJ1-2; D is undetermined. The material sequenced was CD4+ T cells from peripheral blood mononuclear cells, taken after pregnancy. This clonotype originated in a female donor in good health, enrolled as a control in a pregnancy study. The CDR3 spells CASMRFRDYGYTF. The CDR3 DNA reads as TGTGCCAGCATGAGGTTCAGAGACTATGGCTACACCTTC.